This T cell receptor (beta chain) appears in the sequencing data of a study of identical twins (dated by TCRdb to about 2016). As for the study more broadly: To test whether fetal clonotypes persist, this study deep-sequenced TCR alpha and beta repertoires from monozygotic twins, from unrelated adults of various ages, and from cord blood. To rule out contamination, replicate twin experiments were performed at different times with different library preparation protocols. Overall results and qualifications from the work: Abundant cord blood beta clonotypes carried fewer insertions; young adult naive repertoires showed a weaker similar trend, while memory repertoires showed none. Zero-insertion analyses could be partly confounded by invariant T cells such as MAIT and iNKT, although diverse VJ usage argued against such confounding for most clonotypes. Out-of-frame TCR alpha sharing in monozygotic twins was systematically underestimated by recombination models, whereas sharing between unrelated individuals was in agreement with the recombination models. Compared with coincidental sharing between unrelated individuals, out-of-frame TCR alpha sequences shared between twins showed an excess of sequences with low generation probability. The excess sharing between twins in beta out-of-frame sequences was weaker because fewer shared sequences reduced the signal-to-noise ratio. Because the same donors could not be followed over many years, the conclusions depended on cross-sectional statistical analysis.

Of note for this clonotype: Its cognate antigen has yet to be identified. There are no base qualities to consult, and no much larger clone falls within one base.

From a lookup of the germline V gene, CDR1 and CDR2 are SGHVS and FQNEAQ. The CDR3 sequence holds 14 residues, the cysteine and phenylalanine included. Only the CDR3 portion is preserved as DNA: 42 bases, with reading frame beginning at the first base. Germline trimming amounts to 7 bases on V and 0 bases on J, with 2 as the count of junction bases outside the gene matches. Only healthy Caucasian donors were included. The twin cohort comprised three pairs of female monozygotic twins, all aged roughly 18 to 30 years. Positive isolation kits from Invitrogen were used to isolate CD4+ and CD8+ T cell populations. The receptor library was made with 5' RACE. Sequencing was performed on an Illumina HiSeq 2000. A universal primer binding site was added through template switching, and the final cDNA carried a unique molecular identifier so that TCR cDNA molecules could be counted accurately. First-strand cDNA for TCR alpha and beta chains was synthesized from specific primers in the conserved constant-segment region. To control for contamination, each cDNA library was double barcoded with a SMART-Mk sample barcode plus Illumina barcodes. TruSeq adapter sequences, together with Illumina sample barcodes, were added in two successive PCR steps. Sequencing of the TCR alpha and beta cDNA libraries was done on the Illumina HiSeq platform using custom primers. In the source study's methods: MiGEC processed the raw reads to extract unique molecular identifiers, while MiXCR was used to determine the CDR3 positions. For each individual, recombination models were inferred using an EM algorithm with the repgenHMM and IGoR tools. The tcR package in R was used for shared clonotype analysis, with sharing normalized by the product of cloneset sizes. To study raw recombination free of thymic and clonal selection effects, out-of-frame nonproductive sequences were analyzed. In TCRdb, the public reads were trimmed at Q25 with fastp and aligned with MiXCR, with productive beta chains retained. CDR3 protein sequences are deduplicated, and each keeps its most common genes and DNA. The V and J calls and clone size come from TCRdb's table, not from the authors' own analysis. The sample table contains around 550,000 distinct CDR3 sequences; only one count was recorded for approximately 14% of them. Of the sample, around 0.4% falls within the top ten clones.

These same records also appear under a second study, on yellow fever vaccine responses in identical twins. As described in the second report: The T cell response to vaccination in identical twins was reported by the authors to appear partly convergent and partly personalized. In identical twins, the study followed T cell clones that responded to the vaccine with precision.

Sequences were obtained from CD4+ T cells sorted from blood. This clonotype was sampled from a woman between 18 and 29 years old in good health. The chain joins TRBV7-8 to TRBJ2-2; a stretch of 7 junction bases matches TRBD2. In nucleotides, the sequence is TGTGCCAGCAAGCGGGAAACGAACACCGGGGAGCTGTTTTTT. This translates into CASKRETNTGELFF.